This T cell receptor beta chain was identified in a study of blood T cell repertoires in COVID-19. About the research overall: Italy, Spain and the United States were the sources of the convalescent and acute COVID-19 samples. The analysed material was cDNA or gDNA that came from T cells, B-cell-depleted T cells, or PBMCs.

In the original processing: Amplification of reference gene primers was used by the study to estimate nucleated cell counts. TCRdb's table, derived via immunoSEQ multiplex PCR, lists solely in-frame clones and lacks some. D and trimming come from the DNA, and the V and J calls and clone size come from that table. Here the sample spans roughly 180,000 clones, 70% to 90% being singletons. The V and J ends lost 0 bases and 2 bases respectively, with 9 bases between them. Germline V lookup: CDR1 SGDLS, CDR2 YYNGEE. The CDR3 is 15 amino acids. The chain joins TRBV9 to TRBJ2-1; maybe TRBD1 (6 bases). The receptor was isolated from a man in his 70s with active or convalescent COVID-19. The sequencing input was peripheral blood. This CDR3 is CASSVEGDTYNEQFF. The DNA for the CDR3 is TGTGCCAGCAGCGTAGAAGGGGACACCTACAATGAGCAGTTCTTC. Based on the CDR3 plus reference TRBV9 and TRBJ2-1, the full variable domain is DSGVTQTPKHLITATGQRVTLRCSPRSGDLSVYWYQQSLDQGLQFLIQYYNGEERAKGNILERFSAQQFPDLHSELNLSSLELGDSALYFCASSVEGDTYNEQFFGPGTRLTVL.